The clone carrying this TCR beta chain has a count of ten or more. Its antigen is unknown. TCRdb passed the multiplex PCR reads through MiXCR, listing each CDR3 protein once. Here the sample spans approximately 100,000 distinct CDR3 sequences, roughly 33% being singletons. V lost 2 bases to trimming and J lost 4 bases; unmatched junction nucleotides: 3. From germline, CDR1 is MNHNY and CDR2 SVGAGI (reference sequence). This CDR3 contains 16 residues. These data are taken from a study of breast tumors, draining lymph nodes, adjacent tissues. Study-wide results and caveats: Most tumor T cells seemingly derive from lymph node, then expand in tumor.

Breast cancer patients provided tissue from their axillary draining lymph nodes. Sequences were obtained from axillary lymph node tissue. The V and J genes are TRBV6-6 and TRBJ2-3, with 13 bases fitting TRBD2. The clonotype was recovered from a female donor with breast cancer. Some clones in this sample may be carry-over from other donors' samples. CDR3 sequence (DNA): TGTGCCAGCAGTTACCGTACTAGCGGGGGGGCAGATACGCAGTATTTT. This codes for CASSYRTSGGADTQYF.